A few counts support the clone carrying this T cell receptor (beta chain). Per germline, CDR1 SQVTM and CDR2 ANQGSEA. The CDR3 is 14 residues long. The V end was cut by 5 bases, the J end by 0 bases, with 11 bases between. The data belong to a study of T-cell reconstitution after alpha-beta-depleted transplantation in children. This sample's TCRbeta library carried unique molecular identifier barcodes. MiXCR, applied by TCRdb to the PCR reads, yields one record per CDR3 protein. Among a few hundred thousand distinct CDR3 sequences listed, roughly 20% were seen once. The sample here was PBMCs from the stem cell graft donor, taken from the stem cell graft. The genes are TRBV29-1 and TRBJ2-1, with a weak D call TRBD1 (7 bases). The TCR originated in a human donor who donated a stem cell graft to a child with acute myeloid leukemia. The CDR3: CSVPGGRSYNEQFF. For the CDR3, the DNA is TGCAGCGTTCCAGGGGGGCGCTCCTACAATGAGCAGTTCTTC.